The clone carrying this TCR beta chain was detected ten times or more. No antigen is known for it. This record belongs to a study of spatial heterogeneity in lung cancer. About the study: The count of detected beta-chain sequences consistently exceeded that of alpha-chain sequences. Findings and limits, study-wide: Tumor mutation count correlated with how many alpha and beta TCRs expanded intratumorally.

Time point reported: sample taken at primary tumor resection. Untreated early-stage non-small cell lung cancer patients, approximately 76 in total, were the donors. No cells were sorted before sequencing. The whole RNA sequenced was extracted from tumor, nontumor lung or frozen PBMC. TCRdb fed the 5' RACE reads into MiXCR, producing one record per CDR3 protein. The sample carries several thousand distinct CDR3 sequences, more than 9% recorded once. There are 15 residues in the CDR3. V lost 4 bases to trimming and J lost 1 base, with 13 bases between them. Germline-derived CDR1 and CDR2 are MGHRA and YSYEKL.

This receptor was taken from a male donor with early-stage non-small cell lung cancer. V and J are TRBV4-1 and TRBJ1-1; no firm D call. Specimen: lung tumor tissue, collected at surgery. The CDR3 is CASSLGPSENTEAFF. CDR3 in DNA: TGCGCCAGCAGCCTTGGCCCTTCAGAGAACACTGAAGCTTTCTTT.